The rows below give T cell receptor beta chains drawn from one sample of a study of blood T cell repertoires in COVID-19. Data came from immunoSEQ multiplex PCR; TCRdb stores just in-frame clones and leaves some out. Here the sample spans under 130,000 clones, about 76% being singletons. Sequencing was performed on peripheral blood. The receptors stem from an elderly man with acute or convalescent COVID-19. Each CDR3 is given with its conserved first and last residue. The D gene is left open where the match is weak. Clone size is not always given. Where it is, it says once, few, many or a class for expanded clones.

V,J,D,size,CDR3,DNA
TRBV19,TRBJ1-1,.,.,CASRTLGEANTEAFF,TGTGCCAGTAGAACCCTCGGGGAGGCCAACACTGAAGCTTTCTTT
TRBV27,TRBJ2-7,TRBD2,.,CASSLTGTSGTEQYF,TGTGCCAGCAGTTTAACCGGGACTAGCGGGACCGAGCAGTACTTC
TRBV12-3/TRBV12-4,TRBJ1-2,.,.,CASSSGVYGYTF,TGTGCCAGCAGTTCCGGGGTCTATGGCTACACCTTC
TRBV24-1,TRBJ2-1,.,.,CATSDPARGNEQFF,TGTGCCACCAGTGATCCGGCTAGGGGCAATGAGCAGTTCTTC
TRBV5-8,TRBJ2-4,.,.,CASRSGQSTNIQYF,TGTGCCAGCAGGTCAGGGCAGTCAACTAACATTCAGTACTTC
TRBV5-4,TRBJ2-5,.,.,CASSLGGSTGETQYF,TGTGCCAGCAGCTTGGGGGGATCAACGGGGGAGACCCAGTACTTC
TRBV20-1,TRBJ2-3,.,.,CSASPRVYTDTQYF,TGCAGTGCTAGTCCGCGGGTATACACAGATACGCAGTATTTT
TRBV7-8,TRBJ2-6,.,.,CASSLVGLSGANVLTF,TGTGCCAGCAGCTTAGTTGGCCTCTCTGGGGCCAACGTCCTGACTTTC
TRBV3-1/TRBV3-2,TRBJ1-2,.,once,CASSQGGREGYGYTF,TGTGCCAGCAGCCAAGGTGGCAGGGAAGGCTATGGCTACACCTTC
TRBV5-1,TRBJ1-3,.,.,CASSLDLSSGNTIYF,TGCGCCAGCAGCTTGGACCTCAGCTCTGGAAACACCATATATTTT
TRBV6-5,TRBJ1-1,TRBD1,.,CASSYGDRPNTEVFF,TGTGCCAGCAGTTACGGGGACAGACCGAACACTGAAGTTTTCTTT
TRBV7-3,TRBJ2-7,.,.,CASSLSGGGLYEQYF,TGTGCCAGCAGCTTAAGCGGCGGGGGCCTCTACGAGCAGTACTTC
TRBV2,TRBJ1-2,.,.,CASTFWPPEGYTF,TGTGCCAGCACCTTCTGGCCTCCGGAGGGCTACACCTTC
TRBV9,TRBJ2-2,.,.,CASSVAGRNTGELFF,TGTGCCAGCAGCGTAGCAGGTAGAAACACCGGGGAGCTGTTTTTT
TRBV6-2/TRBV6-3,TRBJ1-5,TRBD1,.,CASSFDRVNQPQHF,TGTGCCAGCAGTTTCGACAGGGTAAATCAGCCCCAGCATTTT
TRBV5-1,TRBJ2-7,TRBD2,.,CASNPLAGSYEQYF,TGCGCCAGCAACCCACTAGCGGGCTCCTACGAGCAGTACTTC
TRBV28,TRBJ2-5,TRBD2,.,CASSLTSGGSQETQYF,TGTGCCAGCAGTTTGACTAGCGGGGGCTCCCAAGAGACCCAGTACTTC
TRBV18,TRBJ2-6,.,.,CASSPNTPAGANVLTF,TGTGCCAGCTCACCCAATACACCTGCTGGGGCCAACGTCCTGACTTTC
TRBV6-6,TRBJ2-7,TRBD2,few,CASTRGLAGDEQYF,TGTGCCAGCACTCGGGGACTAGCGGGAGACGAGCAGTACTTC
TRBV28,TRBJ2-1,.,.,CASSPLEPYNEQFF,TGTGCCAGCAGCCCTTTAGAGCCCTACAATGAGCAGTTCTTC
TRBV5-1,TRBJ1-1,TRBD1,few,CASSYFGTANTEAFF,TGCGCCAGCAGCTACTTCGGGACAGCGAACACTGAAGCTTTCTTT
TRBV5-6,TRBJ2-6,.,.,CASSRSSGANVLTF,TGTGCCAGCAGCCGTAGCTCTGGGGCCAACGTCCTGACTTTC
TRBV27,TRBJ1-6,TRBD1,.,CASSSTGTGNSPLHF,TGTGCCAGCAGTTCCACCGGGACAGGGAATTCACCCCTCCACTTT
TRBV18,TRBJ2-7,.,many,CASSPPSGYEQYF,TGTGCCAGCTCACCACCGTCGGGTTACGAGCAGTACTTC
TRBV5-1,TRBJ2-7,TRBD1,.,CASSSGQGNSYEQYF,TGCGCCAGCAGTTCCGGACAGGGCAATTCCTACGAGCAGTACTTC
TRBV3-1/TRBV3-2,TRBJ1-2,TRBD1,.,CASSQDLMKTGEEGYTF,TGTGCCAGCAGCCAAGACCTGATGAAAACAGGGGAAGAAGGCTACACCTTC
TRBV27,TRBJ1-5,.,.,CASSWRAHGNQPQHF,TGTGCCAGCAGTTGGCGGGCACACGGCAATCAGCCCCAGCATTTT
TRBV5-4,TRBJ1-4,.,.,CASSLQATNEKLFF,TGTGCCAGCAGCCTACAGGCAACTAATGAAAAACTGTTTTTT
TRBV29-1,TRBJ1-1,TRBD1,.,CSVRDRGGNTEAFF,TGCAGCGTTCGAGACAGGGGAGGGAACACTGAAGCTTTCTTT
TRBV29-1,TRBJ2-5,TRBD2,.,CSVELAAEGTQETQYF,TGCAGCGTTGAACTAGCGGCCGAAGGAACCCAAGAGACCCAGTACTTC
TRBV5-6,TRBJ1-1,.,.,CASSLTDTEAFF,TGTGCCAGCAGCTTGACAGACACTGAAGCTTTCTTT
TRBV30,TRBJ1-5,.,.,CAWSAQQGRYGQPQHF,TGTGCCTGGAGTGCCCAACAGGGAAGATATGGTCAGCCCCAGCATTTT
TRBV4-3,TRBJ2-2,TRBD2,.,CASSQVGLAETTGELFF,TGCGCCAGCAGCCAAGTGGGGCTAGCGGAGACCACCGGGGAGCTGTTTTTT
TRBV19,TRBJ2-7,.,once,CASKERGGGYEQYF,TGTGCCAGTAAGGAAAGGGGAGGGGGCTACGAGCAGTACTTC
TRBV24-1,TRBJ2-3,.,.,CATSGGTDTQYF,TGTGCCACCAGCGGAGGTACAGATACGCAGTATTTT
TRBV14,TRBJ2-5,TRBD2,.,CASSLGLASLFKETQYF,TGTGCCAGCAGCCTGGGACTAGCGTCCCTATTCAAAGAGACCCAGTACTTC
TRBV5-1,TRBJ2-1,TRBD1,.,CASSPGQAYNEQFF,TGCGCCAGCAGCCCTGGACAGGCCTACAATGAGCAGTTCTTC